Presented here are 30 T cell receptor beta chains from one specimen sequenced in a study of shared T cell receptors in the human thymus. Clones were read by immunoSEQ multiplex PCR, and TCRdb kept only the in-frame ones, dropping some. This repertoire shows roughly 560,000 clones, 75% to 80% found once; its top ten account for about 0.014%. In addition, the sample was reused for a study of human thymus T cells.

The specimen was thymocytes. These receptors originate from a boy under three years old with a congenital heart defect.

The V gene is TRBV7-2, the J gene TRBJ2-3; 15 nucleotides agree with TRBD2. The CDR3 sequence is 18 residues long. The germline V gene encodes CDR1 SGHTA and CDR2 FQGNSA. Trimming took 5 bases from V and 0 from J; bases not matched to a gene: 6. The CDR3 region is CASSPTGTSGRSTDTQYF. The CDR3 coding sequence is TGTGCCAGCAGCCCCACCGGGACTAGCGGGAGGAGCACAGATACGCAGTATTTT. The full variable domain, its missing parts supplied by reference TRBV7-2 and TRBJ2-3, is GAGVSQSPSNKVTEKGKDVELRCDPISGHTALYWYRQSLGQGLEFLIYFQGNSAPDKSGLPSDRFSAERTGGSVSTLTIQRTQQEDSAVYLCASSPTGTSGRSTDTQYFGPGTRLTVL.

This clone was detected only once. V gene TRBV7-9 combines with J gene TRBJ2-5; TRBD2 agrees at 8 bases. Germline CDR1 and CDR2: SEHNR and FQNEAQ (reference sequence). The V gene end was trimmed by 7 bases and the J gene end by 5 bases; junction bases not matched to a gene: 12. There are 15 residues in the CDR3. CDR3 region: CASTTSGRGRETQYF. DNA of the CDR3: TGTGCCAGCACCACAAGCGGGAGAGGACGGGAGACCCAGTACTTC.

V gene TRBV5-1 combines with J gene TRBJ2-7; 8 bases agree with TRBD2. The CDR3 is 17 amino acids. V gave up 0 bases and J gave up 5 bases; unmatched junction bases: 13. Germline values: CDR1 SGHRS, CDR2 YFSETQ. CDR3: CASSLGPGRAFRHEQYF. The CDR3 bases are TGCGCCAGCAGCTTGGGACCCGGGAGGGCCTTCCGCCACGAGCAGTACTTC.

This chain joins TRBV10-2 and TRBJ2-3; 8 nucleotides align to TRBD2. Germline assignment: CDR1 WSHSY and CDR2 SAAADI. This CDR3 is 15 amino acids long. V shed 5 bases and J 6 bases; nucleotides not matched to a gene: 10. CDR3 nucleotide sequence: TGCGCCAGCAGTCTCACTAGCGGAGGGGGGGATACGCAGTATTTT. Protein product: CASSLTSGGGDTQYF.

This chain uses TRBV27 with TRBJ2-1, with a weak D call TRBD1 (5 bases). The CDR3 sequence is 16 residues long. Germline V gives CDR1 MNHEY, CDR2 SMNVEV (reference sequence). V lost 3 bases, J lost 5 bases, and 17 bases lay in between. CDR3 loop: CASSFGAARADNEQFF. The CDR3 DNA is TGTGCCAGCAGTTTTGGGGCAGCCCGAGCCGACAATGAGCAGTTCTTC.

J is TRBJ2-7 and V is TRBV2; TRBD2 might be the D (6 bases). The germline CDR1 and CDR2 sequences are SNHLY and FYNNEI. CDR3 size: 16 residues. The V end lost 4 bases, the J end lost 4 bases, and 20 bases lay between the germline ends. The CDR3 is CASSVTSRRVGYEQYF. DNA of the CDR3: TGTGCCAGCAGTGTCACTAGCCGGAGGGTGGGGTACGAGCAGTACTTC.

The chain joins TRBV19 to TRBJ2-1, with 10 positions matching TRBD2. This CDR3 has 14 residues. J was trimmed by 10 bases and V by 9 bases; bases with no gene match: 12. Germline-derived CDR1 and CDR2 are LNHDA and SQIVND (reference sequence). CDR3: CASIAGGASEEQFF. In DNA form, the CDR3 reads TGTGCCAGCATAGCGGGGGGAGCGTCTGAGGAGCAGTTCTTC.

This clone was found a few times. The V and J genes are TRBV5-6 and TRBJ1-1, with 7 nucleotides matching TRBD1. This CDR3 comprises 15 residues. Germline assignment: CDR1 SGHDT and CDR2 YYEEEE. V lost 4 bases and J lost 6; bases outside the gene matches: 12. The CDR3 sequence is CASSLSGTEASEAFF. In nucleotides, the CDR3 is TGTGCCAGCAGCCTATCCGGGACAGAAGCCTCTGAAGCTTTCTTT.

The CDR3 DNA is TGTGCAAGTCGCTGGGACAGGGGGAGCTCCTACGAGCAGTACTTC. It yields the protein CASRWDRGSSYEQYF. This rearrangement joins TRBV12-2 to TRBJ2-7; the DNA was not used to check the table's D call, TRBD1. TRBV12-2 is designated a pseudogene. This CDR3 comprises 15 residues.

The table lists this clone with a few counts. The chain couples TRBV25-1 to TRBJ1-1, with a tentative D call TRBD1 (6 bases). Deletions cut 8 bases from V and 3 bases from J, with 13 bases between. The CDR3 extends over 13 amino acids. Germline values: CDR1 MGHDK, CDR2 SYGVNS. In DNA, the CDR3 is TGTGCCAGCTGGGGGGGCTCGGACACTGAAGCTTTCTTT. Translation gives CASWGGSDTEAFF. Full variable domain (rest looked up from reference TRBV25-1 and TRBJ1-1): EADIYQTPRYLVIGTGKKITLECSQTMGHDKMYWYQQDPGMELHLIHYSYGVNSTEKGDLSSESTVSRIRTEHFPLTLESARPSHTSQYLCASWGGSDTEAFFGQGTRLTVV.

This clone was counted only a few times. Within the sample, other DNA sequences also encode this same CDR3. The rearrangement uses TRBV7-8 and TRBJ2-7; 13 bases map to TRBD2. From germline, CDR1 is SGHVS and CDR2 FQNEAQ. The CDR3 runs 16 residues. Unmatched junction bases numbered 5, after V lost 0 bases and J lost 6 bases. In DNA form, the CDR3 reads TGTGCCAGCAGCTTAGCCAGACTAGCGGGGGGTTTCGAGCAGTACTTC. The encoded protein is CASSLARLAGGFEQYF.

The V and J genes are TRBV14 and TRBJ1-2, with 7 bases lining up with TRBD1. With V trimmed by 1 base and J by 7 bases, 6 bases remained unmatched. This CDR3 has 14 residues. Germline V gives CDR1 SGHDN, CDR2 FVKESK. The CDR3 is CASSQGTRGVGYTF. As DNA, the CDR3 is TGTGCCAGCAGCCAAGGGACCAGGGGGGTTGGCTACACCTTC.

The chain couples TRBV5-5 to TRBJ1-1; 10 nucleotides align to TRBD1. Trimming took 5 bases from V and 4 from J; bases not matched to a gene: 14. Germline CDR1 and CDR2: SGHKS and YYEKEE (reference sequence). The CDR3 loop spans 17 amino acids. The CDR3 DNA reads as TGTGCCAGCAGAAATGGGACAGGGGATATGACGTTCACTGAAGCTTTCTTT. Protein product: CASRNGTGDMTFTEAFF.

The CDR3 bases are TGTGCCAGCAGCTGGGGGCTGCACACTGAAGCTTTCTTT. This sequence encodes CASSWGLHTEAFF. This sequence joins TRBV5-4 and TRBJ1-1; D perhaps matches TRBD1 (6 bases). This CDR3 has 13 amino acids. The germline V gene has CDR1 SGHNT and CDR2 YYREEE (reference sequence). Between the trimmed V and J ends, which lost 3 bases and 3 bases, there was a span of 9 bases.

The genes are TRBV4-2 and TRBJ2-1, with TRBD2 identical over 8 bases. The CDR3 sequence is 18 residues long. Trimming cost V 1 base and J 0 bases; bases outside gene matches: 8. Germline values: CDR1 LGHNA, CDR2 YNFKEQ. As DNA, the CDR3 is TGTGCCAGCAGCCAAGTGAACCTAGCGGGTCACTCCTACAATGAGCAGTTCTTC. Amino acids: CASSQVNLAGHSYNEQFF.

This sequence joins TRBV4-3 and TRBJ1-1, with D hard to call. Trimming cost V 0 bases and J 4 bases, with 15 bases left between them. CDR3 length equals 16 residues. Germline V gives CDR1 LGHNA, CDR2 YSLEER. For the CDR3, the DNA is TGCGCCAGCAGCCAAGATAGGGAGGGCCCGGGCACTGAAGCTTTCTTT. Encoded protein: CASSQDREGPGTEAFF.

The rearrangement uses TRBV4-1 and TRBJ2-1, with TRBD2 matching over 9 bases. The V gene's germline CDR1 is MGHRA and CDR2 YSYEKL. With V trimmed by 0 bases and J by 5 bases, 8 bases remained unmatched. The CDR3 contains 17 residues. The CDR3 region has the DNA TGCGCCAGCAGCCAAGATTACCGGACTAGCGACCACAATGAGCAGTTCTTC. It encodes CASSQDYRTSDHNEQFF.

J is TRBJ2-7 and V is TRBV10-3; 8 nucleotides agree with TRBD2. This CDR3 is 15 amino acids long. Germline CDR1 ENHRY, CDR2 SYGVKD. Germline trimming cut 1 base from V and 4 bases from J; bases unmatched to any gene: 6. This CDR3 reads CAISECQRERYEQYF. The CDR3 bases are TGTGCCATCAGTGAGTGCCAGCGGGAGAGGTACGAGCAGTACTTC.

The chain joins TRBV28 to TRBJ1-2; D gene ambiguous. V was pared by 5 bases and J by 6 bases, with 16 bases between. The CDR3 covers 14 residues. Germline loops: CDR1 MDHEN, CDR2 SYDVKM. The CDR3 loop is CASSHSWTEDGYTF. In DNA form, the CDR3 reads TGTGCCAGCAGTCATTCGTGGACGGAGGATGGCTACACCTTC.

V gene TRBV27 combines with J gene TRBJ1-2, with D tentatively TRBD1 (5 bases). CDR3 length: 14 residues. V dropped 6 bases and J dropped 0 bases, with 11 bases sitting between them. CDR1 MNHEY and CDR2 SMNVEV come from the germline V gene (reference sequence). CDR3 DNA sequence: TGTGCCAGCAGCCCAGGGTTCCCTAACTATGGCTACACCTTC. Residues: CASSPGFPNYGYTF.

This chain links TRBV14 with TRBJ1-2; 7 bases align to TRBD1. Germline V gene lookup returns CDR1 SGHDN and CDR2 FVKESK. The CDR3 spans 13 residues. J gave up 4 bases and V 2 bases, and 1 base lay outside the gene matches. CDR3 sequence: CASSQQGGYGYTF. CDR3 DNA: TGTGCCAGCAGCCAACAGGGGGGCTATGGCTACACCTTC.

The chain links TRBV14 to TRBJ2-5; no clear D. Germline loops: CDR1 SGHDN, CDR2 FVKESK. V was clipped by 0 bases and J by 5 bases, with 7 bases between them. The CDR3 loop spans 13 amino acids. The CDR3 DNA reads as TGTGCCAGCAGCCAAGATTTAAGCGAGACCCAGTACTTC. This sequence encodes CASSQDLSETQYF.

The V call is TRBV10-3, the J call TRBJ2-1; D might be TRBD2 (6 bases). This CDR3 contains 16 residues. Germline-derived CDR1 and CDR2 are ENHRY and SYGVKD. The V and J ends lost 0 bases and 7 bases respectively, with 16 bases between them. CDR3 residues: CAISESTGFGGNEQFF. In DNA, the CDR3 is TGTGCCATCAGTGAGTCAACGGGCTTTGGGGGGAATGAGCAGTTCTTC.

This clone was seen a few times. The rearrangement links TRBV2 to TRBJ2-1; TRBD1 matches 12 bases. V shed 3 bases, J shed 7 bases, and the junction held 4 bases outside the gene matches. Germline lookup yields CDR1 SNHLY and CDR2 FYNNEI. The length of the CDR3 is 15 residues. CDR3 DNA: TGTGCCAGCAGTGATTGGGACAGGGGGCAGAATGAGCAGTTCTTC. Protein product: CASSDWDRGQNEQFF.

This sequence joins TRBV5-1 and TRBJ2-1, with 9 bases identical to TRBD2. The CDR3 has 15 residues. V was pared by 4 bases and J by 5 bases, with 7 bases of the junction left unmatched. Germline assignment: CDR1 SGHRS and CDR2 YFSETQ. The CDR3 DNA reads TGCGCCAGCAGCGGGGGGCGGGAGGGGGACAATGAGCAGTTCTTC. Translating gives CASSGGREGDNEQFF.

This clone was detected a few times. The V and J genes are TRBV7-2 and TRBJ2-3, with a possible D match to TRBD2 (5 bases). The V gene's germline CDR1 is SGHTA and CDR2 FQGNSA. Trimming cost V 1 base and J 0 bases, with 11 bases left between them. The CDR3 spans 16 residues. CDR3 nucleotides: TGTGCCAGCAGCTTAGGTCTCAAGCGGAGCACAGATACGCAGTATTTT. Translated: CASSLGLKRSTDTQYF.

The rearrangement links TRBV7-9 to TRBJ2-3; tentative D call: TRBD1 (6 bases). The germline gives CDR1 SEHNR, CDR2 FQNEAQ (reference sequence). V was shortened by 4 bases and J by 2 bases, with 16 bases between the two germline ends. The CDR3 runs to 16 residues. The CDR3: CASSSGAGLFTDTQYF. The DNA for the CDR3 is TGTGCCAGCAGCTCAGGGGCTGGACTCTTCACAGATACGCAGTATTTT.

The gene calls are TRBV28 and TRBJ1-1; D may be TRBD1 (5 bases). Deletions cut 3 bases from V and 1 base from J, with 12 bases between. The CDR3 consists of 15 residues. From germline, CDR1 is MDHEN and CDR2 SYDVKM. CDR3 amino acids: CASSLLGGENTEAFF. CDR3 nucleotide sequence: TGTGCCAGCAGTTTGCTAGGAGGGGAGAACACTGAAGCTTTCTTT.

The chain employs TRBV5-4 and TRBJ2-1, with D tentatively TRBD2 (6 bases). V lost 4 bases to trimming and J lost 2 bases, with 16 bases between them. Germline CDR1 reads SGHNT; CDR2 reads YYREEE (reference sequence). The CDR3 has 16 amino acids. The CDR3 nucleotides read TGTGCCAGCAGCCTAACCCCGGGAGCCACCTACAATGAGCAGTTCTTC. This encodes CASSLTPGATYNEQFF.

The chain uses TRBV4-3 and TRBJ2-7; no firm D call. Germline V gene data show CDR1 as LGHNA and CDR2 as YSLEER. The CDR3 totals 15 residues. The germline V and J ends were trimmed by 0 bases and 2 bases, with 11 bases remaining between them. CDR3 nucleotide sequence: TGCGCCAGCAGCCAAGATTTAACGGTGACCTACGAGCAGTACTTC. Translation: CASSQDLTVTYEQYF.